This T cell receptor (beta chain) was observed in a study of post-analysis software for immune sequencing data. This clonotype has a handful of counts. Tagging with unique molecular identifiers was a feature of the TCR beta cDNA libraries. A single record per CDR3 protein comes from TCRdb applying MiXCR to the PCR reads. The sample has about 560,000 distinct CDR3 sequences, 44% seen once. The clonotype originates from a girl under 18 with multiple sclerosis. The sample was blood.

CDR3 loop: CASSPRTGGFEQYF. DNA for the CDR3: TGTGCCAGCAGCCCGAGGACAGGGGGCTTTGAGCAGTACTTC. The genes are TRBV11-2 and TRBJ2-7, with 11 nucleotides matching TRBD1. The V segment lost 5 bases and the J segment 7 bases; nucleotides outside the gene matches: 7. Per the germline V gene, CDR1 is SGHAT and CDR2 is FQNNGV. This CDR3 comprises 14 residues. Together with reference TRBV11-2 and TRBJ2-7, the CDR3 gives the full variable domain: EAGVAQSPRYKIIEKRQSVAFWCNPISGHATLYWYQQILGQGPKLLIQFQNNGVVDDSQLPKDRFSAERLKGVDSTLKIQPAKLEDSAVYLCASSPRTGGFEQYFGPGTRLTVT.